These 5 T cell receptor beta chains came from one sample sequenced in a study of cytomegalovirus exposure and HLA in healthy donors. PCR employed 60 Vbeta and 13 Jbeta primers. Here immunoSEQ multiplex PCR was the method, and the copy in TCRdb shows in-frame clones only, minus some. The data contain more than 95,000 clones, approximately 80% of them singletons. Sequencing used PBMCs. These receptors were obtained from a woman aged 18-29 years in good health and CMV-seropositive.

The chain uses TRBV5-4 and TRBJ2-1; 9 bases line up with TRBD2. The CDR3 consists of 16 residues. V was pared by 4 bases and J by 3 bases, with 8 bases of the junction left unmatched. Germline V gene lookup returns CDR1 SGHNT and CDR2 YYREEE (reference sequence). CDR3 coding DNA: TGTGCCAGCAGCCCGGTTAGCGGGAGTTTCTACAATGAGCAGTTCTTC. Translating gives CASSPVSGSFYNEQFF.

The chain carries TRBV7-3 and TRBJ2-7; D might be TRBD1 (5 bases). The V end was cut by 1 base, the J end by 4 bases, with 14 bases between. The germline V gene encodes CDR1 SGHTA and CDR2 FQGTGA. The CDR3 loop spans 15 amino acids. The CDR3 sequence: CASSLSPAGNYEQYF. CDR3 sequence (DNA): TGTGCCAGCAGCTTAAGTCCGGCAGGGAATTACGAGCAGTACTTC.

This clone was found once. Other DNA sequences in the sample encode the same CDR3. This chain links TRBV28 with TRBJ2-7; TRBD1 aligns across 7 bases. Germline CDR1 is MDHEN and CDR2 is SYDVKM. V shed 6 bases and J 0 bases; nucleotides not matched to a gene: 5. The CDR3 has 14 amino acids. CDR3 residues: CASRRQGISYEQYF. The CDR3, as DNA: TGTGCCAGCAGAAGACAGGGTATCTCCTACGAGCAGTACTTC.

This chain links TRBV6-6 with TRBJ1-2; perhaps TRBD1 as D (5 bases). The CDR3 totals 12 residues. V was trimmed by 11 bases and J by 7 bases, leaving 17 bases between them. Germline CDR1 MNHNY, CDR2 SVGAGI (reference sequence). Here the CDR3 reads CAGFETVFGYTF. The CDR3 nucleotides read TGTGCCGGATTTGAGACAGTTTTTGGCTACACCTTC.

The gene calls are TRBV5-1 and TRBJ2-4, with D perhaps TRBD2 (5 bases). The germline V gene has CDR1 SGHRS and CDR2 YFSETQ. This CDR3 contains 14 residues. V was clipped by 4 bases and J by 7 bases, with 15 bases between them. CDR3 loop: CASSPGEGVNIQYF. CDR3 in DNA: TGCGCCAGCAGCCCTGGCGAGGGCGTGAACATTCAGTACTTC.